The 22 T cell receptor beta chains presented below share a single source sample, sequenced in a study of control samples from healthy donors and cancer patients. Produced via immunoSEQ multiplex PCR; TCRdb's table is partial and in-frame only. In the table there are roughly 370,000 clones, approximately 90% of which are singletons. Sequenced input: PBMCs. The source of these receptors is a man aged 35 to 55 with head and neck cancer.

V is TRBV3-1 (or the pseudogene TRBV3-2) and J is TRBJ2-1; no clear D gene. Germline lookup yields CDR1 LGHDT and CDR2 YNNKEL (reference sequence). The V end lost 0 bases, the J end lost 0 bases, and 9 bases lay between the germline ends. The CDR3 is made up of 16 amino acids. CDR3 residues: CASSQDVGSSYNEQFF. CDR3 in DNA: TGTGCCAGCAGCCAAGATGTCGGTAGCTCCTACAATGAGCAGTTCTTC.

CDR3 sequence reads: CASSPFLEGTGELFF. DNA for the CDR3: TGTGCCAGCAGCCCTTTCCTTGAGGGCACCGGGGAGCTGTTTTTT. The chain joins TRBV9 to TRBJ2-2, with a possible D match to TRBD2 (5 bases). This CDR3 spans 15 amino acids. The germline CDR1 and CDR2 sequences are SGDLS and YYNGEE. The germline V and J ends were trimmed by 4 bases and 4 bases, with 14 bases remaining between them.

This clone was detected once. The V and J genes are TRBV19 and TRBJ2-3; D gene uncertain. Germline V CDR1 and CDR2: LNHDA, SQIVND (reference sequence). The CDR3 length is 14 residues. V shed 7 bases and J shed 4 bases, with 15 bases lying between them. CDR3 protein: CASTLNTFADTQYF. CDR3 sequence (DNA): TGTGCCAGTACCCTCAATACTTTCGCAGATACGCAGTATTTT.

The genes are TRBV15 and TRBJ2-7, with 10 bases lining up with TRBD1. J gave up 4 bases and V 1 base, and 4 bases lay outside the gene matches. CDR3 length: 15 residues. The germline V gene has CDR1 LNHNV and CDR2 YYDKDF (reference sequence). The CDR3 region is CATSRAGTGVYEQYF. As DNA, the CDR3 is TGTGCCACCAGCAGAGCTGGGACAGGGGTTTACGAGCAGTACTTC.

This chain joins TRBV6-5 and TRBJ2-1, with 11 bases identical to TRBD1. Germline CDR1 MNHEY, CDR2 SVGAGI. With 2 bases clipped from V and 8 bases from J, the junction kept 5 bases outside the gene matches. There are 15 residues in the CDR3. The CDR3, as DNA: TGTGCCAGCAGTTACAGGGGACAGGGGGGCTATGAGCAGTTCTTC. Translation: CASSYRGQGGYEQFF.

The CDR3 protein is CASSPITDGAGGEYF. CDR3 in DNA: TGTGCCAGCAGCCCCATTACCGATGGGGCGGGGGGGGAGTATTTT. This rearrangement joins TRBV3-1 (or the pseudogene TRBV3-2) to TRBJ2-3; 9 nucleotides line up with TRBD2. The trim removed 4 bases at V and 13 bases at J, leaving 15 bases unmatched. The germline CDR1 and CDR2 sequences are LGHDT and YNNKEL (reference sequence). CDR3 size: 15 residues.

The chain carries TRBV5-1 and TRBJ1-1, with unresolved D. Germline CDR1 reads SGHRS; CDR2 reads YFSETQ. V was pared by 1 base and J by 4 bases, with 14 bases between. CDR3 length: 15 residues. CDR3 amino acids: CASSLIDGRVTEAFF. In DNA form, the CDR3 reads TGCGCCAGCAGCTTGATCGATGGCCGGGTCACTGAAGCTTTCTTT.

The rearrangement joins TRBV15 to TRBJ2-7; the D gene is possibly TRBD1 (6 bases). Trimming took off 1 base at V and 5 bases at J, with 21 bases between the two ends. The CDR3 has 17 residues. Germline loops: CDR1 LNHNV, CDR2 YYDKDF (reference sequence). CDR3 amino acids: CATSRATGTTRTNEQYF. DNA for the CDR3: TGTGCCACCAGCAGAGCCACCGGGACAACCAGGACCAACGAGCAGTACTTC.

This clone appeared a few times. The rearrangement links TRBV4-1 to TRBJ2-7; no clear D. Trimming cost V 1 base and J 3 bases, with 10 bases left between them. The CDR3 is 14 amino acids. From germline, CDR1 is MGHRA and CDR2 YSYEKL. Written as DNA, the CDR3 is TGCGCCAGCAGCCAAGGAGTGGCTATCTACGAGCAGTACTTC. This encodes CASSQGVAIYEQYF.

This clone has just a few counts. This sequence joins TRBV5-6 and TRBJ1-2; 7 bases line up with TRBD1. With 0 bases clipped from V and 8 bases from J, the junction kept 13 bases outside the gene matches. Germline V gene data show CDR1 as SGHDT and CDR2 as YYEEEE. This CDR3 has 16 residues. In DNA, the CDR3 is TGTGCCAGCAGCTTGGTGGGACAGTCCGTAGCGTACGGCTACACCTTC. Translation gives CASSLVGQSVAYGYTF.

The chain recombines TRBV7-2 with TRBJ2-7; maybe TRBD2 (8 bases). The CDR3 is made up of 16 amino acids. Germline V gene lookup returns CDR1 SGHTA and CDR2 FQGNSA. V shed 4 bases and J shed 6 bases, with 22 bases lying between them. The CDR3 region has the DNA TGTGCCAGCAGCTCCGGGGGGGCAGGGGGACTGGCCGAGCAGTACTTC. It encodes CASSSGGAGGLAEQYF.

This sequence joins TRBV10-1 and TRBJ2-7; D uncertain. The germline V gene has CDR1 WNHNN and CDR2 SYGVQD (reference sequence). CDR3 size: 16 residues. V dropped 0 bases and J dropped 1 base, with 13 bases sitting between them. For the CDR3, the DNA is TGCGCCAGCAGTGAGTCTGCAGACGCTTATTCCTACGAGCAGTACTTC. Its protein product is CASSESADAYSYEQYF.

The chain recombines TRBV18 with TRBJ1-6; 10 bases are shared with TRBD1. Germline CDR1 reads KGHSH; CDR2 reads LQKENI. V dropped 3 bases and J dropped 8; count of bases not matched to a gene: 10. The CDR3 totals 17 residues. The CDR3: CASSPRSGTGADSPLHF. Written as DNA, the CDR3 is TGTGCCAGCTCACCCCGGAGCGGGACAGGGGCGGATTCACCCCTCCACTTT.

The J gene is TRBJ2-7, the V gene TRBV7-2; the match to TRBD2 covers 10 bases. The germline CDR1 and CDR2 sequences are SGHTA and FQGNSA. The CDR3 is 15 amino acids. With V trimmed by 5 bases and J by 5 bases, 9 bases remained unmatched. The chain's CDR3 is CASSTAAGGRHEQYF. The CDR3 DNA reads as TGTGCCAGCAGCACGGCAGCGGGAGGGCGCCACGAGCAGTACTTC.

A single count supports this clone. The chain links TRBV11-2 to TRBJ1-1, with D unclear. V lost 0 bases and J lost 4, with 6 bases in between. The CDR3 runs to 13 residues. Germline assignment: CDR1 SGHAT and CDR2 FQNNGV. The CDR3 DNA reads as TGTGCCAGCAGCTTAGATCGAGGCACTGAAGCTTTCTTT. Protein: CASSLDRGTEAFF.

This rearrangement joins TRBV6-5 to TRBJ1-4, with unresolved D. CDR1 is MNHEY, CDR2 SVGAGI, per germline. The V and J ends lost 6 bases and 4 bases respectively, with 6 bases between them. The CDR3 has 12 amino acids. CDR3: CASRALNEKLFF. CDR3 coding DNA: TGTGCCAGCAGGGCCCTTAATGAAAAACTGTTTTTT.

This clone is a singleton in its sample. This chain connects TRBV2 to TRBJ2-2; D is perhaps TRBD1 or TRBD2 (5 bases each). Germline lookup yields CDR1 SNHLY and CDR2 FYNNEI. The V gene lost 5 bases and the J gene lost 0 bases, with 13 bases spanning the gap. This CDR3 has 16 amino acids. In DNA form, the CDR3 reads TGTGCCAGCAGTCTACGGGACGTCTCGAACACCGGGGAGCTGTTTTTT. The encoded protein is CASSLRDVSNTGELFF.

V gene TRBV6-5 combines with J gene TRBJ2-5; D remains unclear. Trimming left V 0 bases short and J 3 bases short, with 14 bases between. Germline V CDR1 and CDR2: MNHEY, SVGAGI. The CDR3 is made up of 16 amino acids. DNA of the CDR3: TGTGCCAGCAGTTACTCGATGTCTGTACGGAAAGAGACCCAGTACTTC. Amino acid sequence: CASSYSMSVRKETQYF.

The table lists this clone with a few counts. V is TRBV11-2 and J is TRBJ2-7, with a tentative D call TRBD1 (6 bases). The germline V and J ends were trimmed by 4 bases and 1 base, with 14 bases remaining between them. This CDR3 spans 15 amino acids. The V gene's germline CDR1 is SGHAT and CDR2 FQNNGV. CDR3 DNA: TGTGCCAGCAGCTCCTTGGACAGCGAGTCCTACGAGCAGTACTTC. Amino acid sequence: CASSSLDSESYEQYF.

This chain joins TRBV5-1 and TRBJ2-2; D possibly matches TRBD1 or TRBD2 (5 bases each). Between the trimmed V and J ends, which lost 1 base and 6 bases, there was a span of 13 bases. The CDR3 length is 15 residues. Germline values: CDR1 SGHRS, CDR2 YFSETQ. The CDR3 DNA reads TGCGCCAGCAGCTTGATAACCGGGGACCCCGGGGAGCTGTTTTTT. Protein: CASSLITGDPGELFF.

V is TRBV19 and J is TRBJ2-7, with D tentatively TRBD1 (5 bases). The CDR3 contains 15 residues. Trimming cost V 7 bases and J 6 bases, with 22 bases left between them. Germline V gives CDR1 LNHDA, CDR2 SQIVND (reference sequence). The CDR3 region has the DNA TGTGCCAGTACTCACCAGGCAGGGTTATCCGGCGAGCAGTACTTC. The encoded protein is CASTHQAGLSGEQYF.

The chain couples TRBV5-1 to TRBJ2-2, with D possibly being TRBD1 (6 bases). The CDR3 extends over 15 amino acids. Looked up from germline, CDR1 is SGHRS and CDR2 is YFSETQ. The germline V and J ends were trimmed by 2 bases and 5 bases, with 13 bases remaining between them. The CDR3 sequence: CASSFPGQRTGELFF. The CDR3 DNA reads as TGCGCCAGCAGCTTCCCCGGACAGAGGACCGGGGAGCTGTTTTTT.